This T cell receptor (beta chain) was profiled in a study of long-term antiretroviral therapy in people with HIV. On the study more broadly: The earliest samples predate the 2015 immediate-ART recommendation by about a decade.

Researchers ran immunoSEQ v3.0 at survey level. The repertoire was sequenced with immunoSEQ multiplex PCR; TCRdb's copy has only in-frame clones and lacks some. Of more than 15,000 clones in the sample, roughly 70% were seen once. The sample here was unsorted PBMCs, taken 0.5 years before starting antiretroviral therapy. The TCR originated in a young man with HIV.

The CDR3 bases are TGTGCCAGCAGTCCCAGTTGGGCGTTGCAAGAGACCCAGTACTTC. It codes for CASSPSWALQETQYF. This sequence joins TRBV27 and TRBJ2-5, with unresolved D. With 5 bases removed from V and 2 bases from J, the gap between germline ends came to 15 bases. This CDR3 comprises 15 residues. In germline, CDR1 is MNHEY, CDR2 SMNVEV (reference sequence).